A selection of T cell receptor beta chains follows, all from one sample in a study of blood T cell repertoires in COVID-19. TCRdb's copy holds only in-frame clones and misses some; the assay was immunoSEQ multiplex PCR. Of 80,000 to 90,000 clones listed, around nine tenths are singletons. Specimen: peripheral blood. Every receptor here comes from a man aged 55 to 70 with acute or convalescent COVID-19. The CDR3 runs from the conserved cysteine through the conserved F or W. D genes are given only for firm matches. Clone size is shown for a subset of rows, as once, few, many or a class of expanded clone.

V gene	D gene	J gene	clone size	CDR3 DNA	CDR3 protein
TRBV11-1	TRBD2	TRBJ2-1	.	TGTGCCAGCAGCCTCGGACTAGCGGGGGTCCACAATGAGCAGTTCTTC	CASSLGLAGVHNEQFF
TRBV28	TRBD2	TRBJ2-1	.	TGTGCCAGCAGTCGTGGGGGGGAAGGTGAGCAGTTCTTC	CASSRGGEGEQFF
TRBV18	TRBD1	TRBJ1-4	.	TGTGCCAGCTCACCAAGGACAGGGGCTGAAAAACTGTTTTTT	CASSPRTGAEKLFF
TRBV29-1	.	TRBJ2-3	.	TGCAGCGTAGTACAGAAATCTAGCACAGATACGCAGTATTTT	CSVVQKSSTDTQYF
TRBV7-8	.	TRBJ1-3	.	TGTGCCAGCAGCTTAGCGGGGGGCTCTGGAAACACCATATATTTT	CASSLAGGSGNTIYF
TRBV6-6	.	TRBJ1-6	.	TGTGCCAGCAGTTACCCATCCAGGGATTCACCCCTCCACTTT	CASSYPSRDSPLHF
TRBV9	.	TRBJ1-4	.	TGTGCCAGCAGCGTAGAGGGGGTCCCGGGCTTGGAAAAACTGTTTTTT	CASSVEGVPGLEKLFF
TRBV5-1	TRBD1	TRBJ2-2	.	TGCGCCAGCGGACAGGGGGGGCCCGGGGAGCTGTTTTTT	CASGQGGPGELFF
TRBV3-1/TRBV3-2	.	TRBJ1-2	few	TGTGCCAGCAGCCAAGAGGCAGCTAACTATGGCTACACCTTC	CASSQEAANYGYTF
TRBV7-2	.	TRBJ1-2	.	TGTGCCAGCAGCTTAGCTGGTAAGGGAGACTATGGCTACACCTTC	CASSLAGKGDYGYTF
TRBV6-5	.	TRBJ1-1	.	TGTGCCAGCAGTTACCGAGGATCTGGTACTGAAGCTTTCTTT	CASSYRGSGTEAFF
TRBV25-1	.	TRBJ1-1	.	TGTGCCAGGGTCGGGGGGGCAAACACTGAAGCTTTCTTT	CARVGGANTEAFF
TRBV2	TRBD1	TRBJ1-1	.	TGTGCCAGCAGTGGGGTAGGACAGGCTAACACTGAAGCTTTCTTT	CASSGVGQANTEAFF
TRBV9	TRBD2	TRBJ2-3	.	TGTGCCAGCAGCTATAGCGGGGGGGCCGGGGATACGCAGTATTTT	CASSYSGGAGDTQYF
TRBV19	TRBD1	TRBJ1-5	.	TGTGCCAGTAGGGACAGGGATCAGCCCCAGCATTTT	CASRDRDQPQHF
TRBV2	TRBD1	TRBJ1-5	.	TGTGCCAGCAGTGAAGTTCAGGGGGCGACTATGGGTCAGCCCCAGCATTTT	CASSEVQGATMGQPQHF
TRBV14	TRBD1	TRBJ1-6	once	TGTGCCAGCAGCCAAGATCAAGGGGGCTATTCACCCCTCCACTTT	CASSQDQGGYSPLHF
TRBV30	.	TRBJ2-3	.	TGTGCCTGGAGTGTACCTAGCCTCTCAGATACGCAGTATTTT	CAWSVPSLSDTQYF
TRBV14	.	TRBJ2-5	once	TGTGCCAGCAGCCAAGGTGGCCCTCAAGAGACCCAGTACTTC	CASSQGGPQETQYF
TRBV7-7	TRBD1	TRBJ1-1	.	TGTGCTAGCAGCTTAGTTACAGGGGAAGATCTTCTCGGAGCTTTCTTT	CASSLVTGEDLLGAFF
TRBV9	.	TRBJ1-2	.	TGTGCCAGCAGCACTACCCCGGGGGTAGGCTACACCTTC	CASSTTPGVGYTF
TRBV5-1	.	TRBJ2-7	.	TGCGCCAGCAGCTTGACTCAGGCCAAGGCCTACGAGCAGTACTTC	CASSLTQAKAYEQYF
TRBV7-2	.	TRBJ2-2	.	TGTGCCAGCAGCTCAACTAGAGGGGAGCTGTTTTTT	CASSSTRGELFF
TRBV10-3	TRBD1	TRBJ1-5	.	TGTGCCATCAGCACAGGGGACGATCAGCCCCAGCATTTT	CAISTGDDQPQHF
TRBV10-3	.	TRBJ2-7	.	TGTGCCATCAGGGACATCGATTCCTACGAGCAGTACTTC	CAIRDIDSYEQYF
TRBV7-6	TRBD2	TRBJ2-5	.	TGTGCCAGTGCCGGCAGCGGGGGATCTCAAGAGACCCAGTACTTC	CASAGSGGSQETQYF
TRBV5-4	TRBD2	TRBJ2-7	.	TGTGCCAGCAGCTTGGGGGAGGGCTACGAGCAGTACTTC	CASSLGEGYEQYF